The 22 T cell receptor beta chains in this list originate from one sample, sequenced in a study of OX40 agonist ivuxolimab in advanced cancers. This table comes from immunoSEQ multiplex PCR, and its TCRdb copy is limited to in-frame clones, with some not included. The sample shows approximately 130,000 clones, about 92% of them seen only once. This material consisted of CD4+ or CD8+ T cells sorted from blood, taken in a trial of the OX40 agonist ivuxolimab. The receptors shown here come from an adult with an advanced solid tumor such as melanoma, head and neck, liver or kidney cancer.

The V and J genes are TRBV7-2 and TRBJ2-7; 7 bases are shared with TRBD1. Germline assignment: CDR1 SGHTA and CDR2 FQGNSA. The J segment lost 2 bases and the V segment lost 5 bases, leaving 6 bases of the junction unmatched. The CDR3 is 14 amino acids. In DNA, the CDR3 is TGTGCCAGCAGCCGACAGGGTGGGGCCTACGAGCAGTACTTC. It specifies CASSRQGGAYEQYF.

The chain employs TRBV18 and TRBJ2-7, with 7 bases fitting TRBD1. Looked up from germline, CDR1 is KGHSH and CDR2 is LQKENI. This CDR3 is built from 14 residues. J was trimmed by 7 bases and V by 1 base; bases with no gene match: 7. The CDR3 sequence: CASSPRAGGGEQYF. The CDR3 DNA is TGTGCCAGCTCACCACGGGCAGGGGGTGGGGAGCAGTACTTC.

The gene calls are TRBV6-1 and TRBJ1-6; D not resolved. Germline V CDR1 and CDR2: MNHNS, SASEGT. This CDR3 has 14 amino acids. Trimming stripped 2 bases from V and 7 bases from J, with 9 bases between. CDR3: CASSEHLGNSPLHF. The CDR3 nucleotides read TGTGCCAGCAGTGAACACCTGGGGAATTCACCCCTCCACTTT.

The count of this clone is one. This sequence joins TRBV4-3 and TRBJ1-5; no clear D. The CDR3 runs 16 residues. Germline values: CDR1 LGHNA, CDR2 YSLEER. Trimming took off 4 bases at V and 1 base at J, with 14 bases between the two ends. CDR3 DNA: TGCGCCAGCAGCCTGTCCCCCGCAAGAAGCAATCAGCCCCAGCATTTT. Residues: CASSLSPARSNQPQHF.

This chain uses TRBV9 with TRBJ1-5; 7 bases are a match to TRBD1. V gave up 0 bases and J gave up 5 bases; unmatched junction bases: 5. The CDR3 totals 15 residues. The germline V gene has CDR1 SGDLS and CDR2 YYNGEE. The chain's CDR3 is CASSVGRDSDQPQHF. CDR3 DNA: TGTGCCAGCAGCGTAGGGCGGGACAGCGATCAGCCCCAGCATTTT.

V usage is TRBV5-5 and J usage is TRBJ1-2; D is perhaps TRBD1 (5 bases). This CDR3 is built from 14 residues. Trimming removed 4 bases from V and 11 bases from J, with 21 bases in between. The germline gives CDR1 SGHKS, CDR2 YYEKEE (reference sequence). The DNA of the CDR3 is TGTGCCAGCAGCCCAGGGACCGAGTATGTTCGGTACACCTTC. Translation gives CASSPGTEYVRYTF.

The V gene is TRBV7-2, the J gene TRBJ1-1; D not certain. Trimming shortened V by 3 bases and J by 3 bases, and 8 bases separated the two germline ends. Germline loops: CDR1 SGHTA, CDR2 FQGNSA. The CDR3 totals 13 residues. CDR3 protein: CASSFGRDTEAFF. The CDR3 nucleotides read TGTGCCAGCAGCTTCGGACGGGACACTGAAGCTTTCTTT.

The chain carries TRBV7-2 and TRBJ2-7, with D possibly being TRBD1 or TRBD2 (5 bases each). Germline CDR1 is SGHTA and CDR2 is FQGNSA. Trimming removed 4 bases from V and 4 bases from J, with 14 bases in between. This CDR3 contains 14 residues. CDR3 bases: TGTGCCAGCAGCTACCCTGGGGGAGCGTACGAGCAGTACTTC. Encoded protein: CASSYPGGAYEQYF.

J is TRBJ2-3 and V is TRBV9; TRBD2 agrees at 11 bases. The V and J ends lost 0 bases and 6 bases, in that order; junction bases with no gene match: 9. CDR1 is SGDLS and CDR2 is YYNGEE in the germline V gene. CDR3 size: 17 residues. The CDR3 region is CASSVDLSGGARDTQYF. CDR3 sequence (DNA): TGTGCCAGCAGCGTAGACCTTAGCGGGGGGGCTAGGGATACGCAGTATTTT.

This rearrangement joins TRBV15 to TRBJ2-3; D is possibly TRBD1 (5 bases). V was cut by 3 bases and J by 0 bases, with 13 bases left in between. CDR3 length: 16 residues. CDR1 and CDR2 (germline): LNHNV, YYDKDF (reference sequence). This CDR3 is CATSRTVRTSTDTQYF. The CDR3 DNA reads TGTGCCACCAGCAGGACAGTTCGTACTAGCACAGATACGCAGTATTTT.

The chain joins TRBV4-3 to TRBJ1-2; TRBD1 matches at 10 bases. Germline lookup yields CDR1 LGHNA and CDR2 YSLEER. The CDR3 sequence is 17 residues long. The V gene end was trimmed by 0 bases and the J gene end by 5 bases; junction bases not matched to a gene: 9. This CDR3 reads CASSQDRQGAAGYGYTF. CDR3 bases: TGCGCCAGCAGCCAAGACAGACAGGGGGCCGCGGGGTATGGCTACACCTTC.

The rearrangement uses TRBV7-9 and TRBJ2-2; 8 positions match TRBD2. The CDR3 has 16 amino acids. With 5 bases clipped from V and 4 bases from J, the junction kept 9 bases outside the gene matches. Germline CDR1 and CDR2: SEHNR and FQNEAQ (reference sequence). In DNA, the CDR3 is TGTGCCAGCAGCCATTATCCTCGGGAGGGCACCGGGGAGCTGTTTTTT. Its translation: CASSHYPREGTGELFF.

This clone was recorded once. Written as DNA, the CDR3 is TGCGCCAGCAGCCCTGGACTAGCAAGCGGGGAGCTGTTTTTT. It yields the protein CASSPGLASGELFF. The chain links TRBV5-1 to TRBJ2-2; 8 nucleotides match TRBD2. The CDR3 is 14 residues long. Trimming at V came to 4 bases and at J to 7 bases, leaving 6 bases not matched to a gene. CDR1 is SGHRS, CDR2 YFSETQ, per germline.

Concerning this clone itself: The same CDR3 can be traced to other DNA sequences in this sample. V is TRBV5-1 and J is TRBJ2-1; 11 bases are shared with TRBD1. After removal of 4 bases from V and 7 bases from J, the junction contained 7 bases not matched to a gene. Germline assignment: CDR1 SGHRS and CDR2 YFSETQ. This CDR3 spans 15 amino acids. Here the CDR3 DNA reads TGCGCCAGCAGCCCCGGACAGGGGGCATATAATGAGCAGTTCTTC. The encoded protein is CASSPGQGAYNEQFF.

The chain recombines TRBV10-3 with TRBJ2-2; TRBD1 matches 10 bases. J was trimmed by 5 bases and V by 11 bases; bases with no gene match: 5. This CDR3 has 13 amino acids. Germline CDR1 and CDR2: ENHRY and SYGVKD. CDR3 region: CAHQGQGTGELFF. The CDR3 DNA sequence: TGTGCCCATCAGGGACAGGGGACCGGGGAGCTGTTTTTT.

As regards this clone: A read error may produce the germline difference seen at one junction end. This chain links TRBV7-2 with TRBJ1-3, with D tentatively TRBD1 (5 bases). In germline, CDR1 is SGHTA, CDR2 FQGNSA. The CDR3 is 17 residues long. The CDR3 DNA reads TGCGCCAGCAGCCAAGATGTAGGAACCTTGGGGCGAAACACCATATATTTT. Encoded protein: CASSQDVGTLGRNTIYF.

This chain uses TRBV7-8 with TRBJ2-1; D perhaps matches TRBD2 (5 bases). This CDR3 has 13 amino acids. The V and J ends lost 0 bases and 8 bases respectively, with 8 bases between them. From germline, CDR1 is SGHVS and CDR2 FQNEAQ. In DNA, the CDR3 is TGTGCCAGCAGCTTAGCGGAGGTCTATGAGCAGTTCTTC. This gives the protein CASSLAEVYEQFF. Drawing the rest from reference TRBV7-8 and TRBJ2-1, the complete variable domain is GAGVSQSPRYKVAKRGQDVALRCDPISGHVSLFWYQQALGQGPEFLTYFQNEAQLDKSGLPSDRFFAERPEGSVSTLKIQRTQQEDSAVYLCASSLAEVYEQFFGPGTRLTVL.

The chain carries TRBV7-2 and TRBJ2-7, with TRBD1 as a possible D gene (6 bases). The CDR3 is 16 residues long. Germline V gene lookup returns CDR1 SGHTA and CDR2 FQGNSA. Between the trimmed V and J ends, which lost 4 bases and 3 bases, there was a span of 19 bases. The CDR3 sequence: CASSSATQDRDYEQYF. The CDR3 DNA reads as TGTGCCAGCAGCTCCGCCACCCAGGACAGAGACTACGAGCAGTACTTC.

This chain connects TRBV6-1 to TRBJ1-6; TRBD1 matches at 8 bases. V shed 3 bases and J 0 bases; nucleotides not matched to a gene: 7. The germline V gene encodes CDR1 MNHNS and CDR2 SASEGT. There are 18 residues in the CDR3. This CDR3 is CASSDANRGSSYNSPLHF. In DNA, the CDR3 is TGTGCCAGCAGTGATGCTAACAGGGGGAGCTCCTATAATTCACCCCTCCACTTT.

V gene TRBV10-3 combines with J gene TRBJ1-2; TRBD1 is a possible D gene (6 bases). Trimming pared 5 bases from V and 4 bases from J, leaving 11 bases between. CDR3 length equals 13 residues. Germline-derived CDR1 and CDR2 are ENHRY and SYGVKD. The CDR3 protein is CAISSTGSYGYTF. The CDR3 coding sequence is TGTGCCATCAGTTCAACAGGGAGCTATGGCTACACCTTC.

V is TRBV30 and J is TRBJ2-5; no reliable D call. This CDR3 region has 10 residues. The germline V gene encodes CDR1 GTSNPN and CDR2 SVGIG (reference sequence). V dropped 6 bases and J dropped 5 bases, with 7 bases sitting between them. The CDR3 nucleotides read TGTGCCTGCAGTCGGGAGACCCAGTACTTC. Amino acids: CACSRETQYF.

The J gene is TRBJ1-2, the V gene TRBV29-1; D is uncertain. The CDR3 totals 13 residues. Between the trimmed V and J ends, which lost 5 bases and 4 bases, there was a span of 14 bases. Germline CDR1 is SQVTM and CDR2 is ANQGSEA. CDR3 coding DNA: TGCAGCGTTTCCCTACACGAGTCCTATGGCTACACCTTC. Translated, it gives CSVSLHESYGYTF.